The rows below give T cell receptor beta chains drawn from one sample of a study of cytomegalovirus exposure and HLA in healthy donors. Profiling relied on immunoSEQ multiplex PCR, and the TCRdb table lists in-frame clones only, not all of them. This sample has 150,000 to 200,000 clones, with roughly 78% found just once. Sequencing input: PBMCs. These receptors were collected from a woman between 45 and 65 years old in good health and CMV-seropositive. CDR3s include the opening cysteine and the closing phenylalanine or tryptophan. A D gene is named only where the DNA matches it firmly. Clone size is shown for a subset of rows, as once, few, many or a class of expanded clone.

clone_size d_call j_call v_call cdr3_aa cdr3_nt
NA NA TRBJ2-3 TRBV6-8 CASRLKRDLHTDTQYF TGTGCCAGCAGATTAAAGAGGGACTTACATACAGATACGCAGTATTTT
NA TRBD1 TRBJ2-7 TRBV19 CASSIAGGNEQYF TGTGCCAGTAGTATCGCAGGGGGAAACGAGCAGTACTTC
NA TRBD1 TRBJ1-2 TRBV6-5 CASRGGQGIYGYTF TGTGCCAGCAGGGGTGGACAGGGCATCTATGGCTACACCTTC
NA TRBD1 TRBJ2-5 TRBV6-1 CASSTDRDLHF TGTGCCAGCAGTACTGACAGGGATCTGCACTTC
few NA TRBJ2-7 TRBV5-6 CASSPGTGLYEQYF TGTGCCAGCAGCCCCGGGACGGGACTCTACGAGCAGTACTTC
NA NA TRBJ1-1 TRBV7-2 CASSLPVNTEAFF TGTGCCAGCAGCCTACCGGTGAACACTGAAGCTTTCTTT
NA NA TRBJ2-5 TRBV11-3 CASSLGAEKETQYF TGTGCCAGCAGCTTAGGGGCTGAAAAAGAGACCCAGTACTTC
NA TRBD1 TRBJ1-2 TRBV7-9 CASTQTGGRHYGYTF TGTGCCAGCACCCAAACAGGGGGGCGTCACTATGGCTACACCTTC
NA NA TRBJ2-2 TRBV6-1 CASSLYRDGTGELFF TGTGCCAGCAGCCTTTACAGGGACGGGACCGGGGAGCTGTTTTTT
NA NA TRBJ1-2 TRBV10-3 CAISEYGRGGYTF TGTGCCATCAGTGAGTACGGAAGGGGCGGCTACACCTTC
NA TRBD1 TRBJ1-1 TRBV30 CAWSAPGQGVTEAFF TGTGCCTGGAGTGCCCCCGGACAGGGTGTAACTGAAGCTTTCTTT
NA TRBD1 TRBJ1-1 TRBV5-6 CASSFLNRGLTEAFF TGTGCCAGCAGCTTCTTAAACAGGGGGCTAACTGAAGCTTTCTTT
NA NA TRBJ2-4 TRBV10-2 CASSDGIKNIQYF TGCGCCAGCAGTGACGGGATCAAAAACATTCAGTACTTC
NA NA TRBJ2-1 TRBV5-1 CASSPTMPYNEQFF TGCGCCAGCAGCCCGACTATGCCCTACAATGAGCAGTTCTTC
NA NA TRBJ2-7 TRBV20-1 CSASPRRDPIF TGCAGTGCTAGCCCCCGGCGGGATCCAATCTTC
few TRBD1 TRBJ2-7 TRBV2 CASTDPTGATGEQYF TGTGCCAGCACGGACCCAACAGGGGCGACGGGGGAGCAGTACTTC
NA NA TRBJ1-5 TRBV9 CASSGGSNQPQHF TGTGCCAGCAGCGGCGGGAGTAATCAGCCCCAGCATTTT
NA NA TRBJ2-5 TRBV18 CASSRTAEWETQYF TGTGCCAGCTCGCGTACCGCCGAGTGGGAGACCCAGTACTTC
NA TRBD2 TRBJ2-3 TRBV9 CASSVGSSGGRDTQYF TGTGCCAGCAGCGTAGGCTCTAGCGGGGGCCGAGATACGCAGTATTTT
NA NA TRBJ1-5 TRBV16 CASSQSAGRYGHPQHF TGTGCCAGCAGCCAATCTGCAGGCCGTTATGGGCATCCCCAGCATTTT
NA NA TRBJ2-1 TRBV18 CASSPPNRGGNEQFF TGTGCCAGCTCACCACCGAACAGGGGAGGCAATGAGCAGTTCTTC
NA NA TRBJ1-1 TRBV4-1 CASSQTGTMNTEAFF TGCGCCAGCAGCCAAACAGGGACCATGAACACTGAAGCTTTCTTT